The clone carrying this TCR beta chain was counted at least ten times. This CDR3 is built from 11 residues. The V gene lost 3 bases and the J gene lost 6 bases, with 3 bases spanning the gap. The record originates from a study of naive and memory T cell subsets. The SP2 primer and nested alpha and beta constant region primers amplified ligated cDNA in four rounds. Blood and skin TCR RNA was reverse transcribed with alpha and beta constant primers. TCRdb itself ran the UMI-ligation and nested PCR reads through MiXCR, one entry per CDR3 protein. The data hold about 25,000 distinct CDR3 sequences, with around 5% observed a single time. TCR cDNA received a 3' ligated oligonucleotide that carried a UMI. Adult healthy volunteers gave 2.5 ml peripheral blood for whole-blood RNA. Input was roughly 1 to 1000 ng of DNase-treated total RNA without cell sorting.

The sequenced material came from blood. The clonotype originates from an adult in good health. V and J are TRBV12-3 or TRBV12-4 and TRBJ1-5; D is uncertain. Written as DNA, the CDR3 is TGTGCCAGCAGTTTCAGTCAGCCCCAGCATTTT. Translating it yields CASSFSQPQHF.